A selection of T cell receptor beta chains follows, all from one sample in a study of shared clonotypes between healthy human individuals. Data came from immunoSEQ multiplex PCR; TCRdb stores just in-frame clones and leaves some out. The sample has about 2 million clones, approximately 95% seen once. Sequenced material: naive CD8+ T cells sorted from blood. Receptor source: a man aged 18 to 30 in good health. Both conserved end residues are part of each CDR3. D genes are given only for firm matches. Size is omitted from some rows. Given values are once, few, many or a class for expanded clones.

clone_size j_call v_call d_call cdr3_nt cdr3_aa
NA TRBJ2-7 TRBV29-1 TRBD2 TGCAGCGTTGAAAGCGGGGGTTACGAGCAGTACTTC CSVESGGYEQYF
NA TRBJ2-1 TRBV19 TRBD1 TGTGCCAGTGAAGCTTTAACAGGGGATGGTGAGCAGTTCTTC CASEALTGDGEQFF
NA TRBJ1-4 TRBV28 NA TGTGCCAGCAGTTTTAGTAGGGGGGCTGAAAAACTGTTTTTT CASSFSRGAEKLFF
NA TRBJ2-7 TRBV19 NA TGTGCCAGTAGTATAGGCGTATCCGACTACGGGCAGTACTTC CASSIGVSDYGQYF
NA TRBJ2-7 TRBV27 TRBD1 TGTGCCAGCAGTTTGATACCTAGGACAGGGAGTAACTACGAGCAGTACTTC CASSLIPRTGSNYEQYF
NA TRBJ2-7 TRBV5-6 NA TGTGCCAGCAGCCGGAGGGAGAGAGGGTCGTACGAGCAGTACTTC CASSRRERGSYEQYF
NA TRBJ2-1 TRBV2 NA TGTGCCAGCAGTGAAGGGACAGAATACAATGAGCAGTTCTTC CASSEGTEYNEQFF
NA TRBJ1-1 TRBV11-2 NA TGTGCCAGCAGCTTAGAATGGGCTGGTCGGGTGAACACTGAAGCTTTCTTT CASSLEWAGRVNTEAFF
NA TRBJ2-7 TRBV10-1 NA TGCGCCAGCCCACAAAAGGGGGAGCAGTACTTC CASPQKGEQYF
NA TRBJ1-5 TRBV27 NA TGTGCCAGCAGTCAACAGGGATGGAGCAATCAGCCCCAGCATTTT CASSQQGWSNQPQHF
NA TRBJ2-3 TRBV7-9 NA TGTGCCAGCAGCTTGGATACGCAGTATTTT CASSLDTQYF
NA TRBJ2-7 TRBV18 NA TGTGCCACCCGATTAGCTCCCGATGGCTACGAGCAGTACTTC CATRLAPDGYEQYF
NA TRBJ2-7 TRBV28 TRBD1 TGTGCCAGCAGTAGGACAGGGGGGGAATACGAGCAGTACTTC CASSRTGGEYEQYF
NA TRBJ2-7 TRBV2 NA TGTGCCAGCAAATCGGAAAACTCCTACGAGCAGTACTTC CASKSENSYEQYF
NA TRBJ2-3 TRBV6-6 TRBD2 TGTGCCAGCAGTTACACGACCAGCGGGGATACAGATACGCAGTATTTT CASSYTTSGDTDTQYF
NA TRBJ2-7 TRBV29-1 NA TGCAGCGTTGAATCCCCTTCCGAGCAGTACTTC CSVESPSEQYF
NA TRBJ2-7 TRBV9 NA TGTGCCAGCAGCGTAGAGGGCCTGAGCTACGAGCAGTACTTC CASSVEGLSYEQYF
NA TRBJ2-5 TRBV13 NA TGTGCCAGCAGCTTAAGGGGAGCGGGAGAGACCCAGTACTTC CASSLRGAGETQYF
NA TRBJ1-1 TRBV5-1 TRBD1 TGCGCCAGCAGCTTGAGGCAGGGGGTAAACACTGAAGCTTTCTTT CASSLRQGVNTEAFF
NA TRBJ2-2 TRBV29-1 TRBD2 TGCAGCGTTGAAGTGGGAGGACTAGCGGCCACCGGGGAGCTGTTTTTT CSVEVGGLAATGELFF
NA TRBJ2-7 TRBV13 TRBD1 TGTGCCAGCAGCCCGGGACAGGGGAGCCCCTACGAGCAGTACTTC CASSPGQGSPYEQYF
NA TRBJ2-5 TRBV27 NA TGTGCCAGCAGTCCGACTTACCCCCAAGAGACCCAGTACTTC CASSPTYPQETQYF
once TRBJ2-3 TRBV25-1 NA TGTGCCAGCAGTGAATTCCCAGATACGCAGTATTTT CASSEFPDTQYF
NA TRBJ1-2 TRBV15 TRBD1 TGTGCCACCAGCATGGGACAGGGGGTTATCTCGAACTATGGCTACACCTTC CATSMGQGVISNYGYTF
NA TRBJ2-7 TRBV4-3 NA TGCGCCAGCAGCCAAGATCGAGGGGAGATATCCTACGAGCAGTACTTC CASSQDRGEISYEQYF
NA TRBJ2-2 TRBV7-9 NA TGTGCCAGCAGCTTAGCCCAGGGCGTCACCGGGGAGCTGTTTTTT CASSLAQGVTGELFF
NA TRBJ2-3 TRBV5-1 TRBD1 TGCGCCAGCAGCTTGATTTCTGGGACAGGGTTAGATACGCAGTATTTT CASSLISGTGLDTQYF
once TRBJ2-6 TRBV5-4 TRBD2 TGTGCCAGCAGCTATACTAGCGGGGGGGCGAAAGGGGCCAACGTCCTGACTTTC CASSYTSGGAKGANVLTF
NA TRBJ2-7 TRBV4-1 NA TGCGCCAGCAGCCAAGTACTGCTTGGATCCTACGAGCAGTACTTC CASSQVLLGSYEQYF
NA TRBJ2-6 TRBV27 NA TGTGCCAGCAGTTTATTCCCGGCAGGTATCTCTGGGGCCAACGTCCTGACTTTC CASSLFPAGISGANVLTF
NA TRBJ1-2 TRBV13 TRBD1 TGTGCCAGCAGCTTAGCAGGGGGCTATGGCTACACCTTC CASSLAGGYGYTF
once TRBJ2-7 TRBV2 NA TGTGCCAGCAGCCCTAGCTACGAGCAGTACTTC CASSPSYEQYF
NA TRBJ2-5 TRBV27 NA TGTGCCAGCAGTTTATTAGGGGGAGAGACCCAGTACTTC CASSLLGGETQYF
NA TRBJ1-2 TRBV2 NA TGTGCCAGCAGCAGTCAGGGCGAAAAAAATGGCTACACCTTC CASSSQGEKNGYTF
NA TRBJ2-7 TRBV7-2 TRBD1 TGTGCCAGCAGCACTGGACAGGGGGCGAGCGAGCAGTACTTC CASSTGQGASEQYF
NA TRBJ2-7 TRBV4-1 TRBD1 TGCGCCAGCAGCCACCGGACAGGGGGAAGCTACGAGCAGTACTTC CASSHRTGGSYEQYF
NA TRBJ2-3 TRBV2 NA TGTGCCAGTTCGTTGAGCGGGTTACGTCTGGGCACAGATACGCAGTATTTT CASSLSGLRLGTDTQYF
NA TRBJ2-3 TRBV27 NA TGTGCCAGCAGTTTTGGACTCGGGGGAGCGGCAGATACGCAGTATTTT CASSFGLGGAADTQYF
NA TRBJ2-5 TRBV15 NA TGTGCCACCAGCAGAGAGGGCGGACAAGAGACCCAGTACTTC CATSREGGQETQYF
NA TRBJ2-1 TRBV27 NA TGTGCCAGCAGTTTGAGTCGGGATGAGCAGTTCTTC CASSLSRDEQFF
NA TRBJ1-6 TRBV2 NA TGTGCCAGCGGTGAATTGGATAATTCACCCCTCCACTTT CASGELDNSPLHF
NA TRBJ2-2 TRBV7-9 TRBD2 TGTGCCAGCAGCTTAGCGGGACTAGCGGGAGCCGGGGAGCTGTTTTTT CASSLAGLAGAGELFF
NA TRBJ2-2 TRBV5-1 NA TGCGCCAGCAGCCCCGGTCTCGGGGGTACCGGGGAGCTGTTTTTT CASSPGLGGTGELFF
NA TRBJ1-2 TRBV6-5 TRBD1 TGTGCCAGCAGTGACAGGGGGCGGAATGGCTACACCTTC CASSDRGRNGYTF
NA TRBJ2-7 TRBV27 NA TGTGCCAGCAGTTTATTACGGGGGCCCAGCTCCTACGAGCAGTACTTC CASSLLRGPSSYEQYF
NA TRBJ2-1 TRBV6-6 TRBD2 TGTGCCAGCAGTTACGAAGCGGGGGGGTCAAGGGAGCAGTTCTTC CASSYEAGGSREQFF
NA TRBJ2-1 TRBV13 TRBD2 TGTGCCAGCAGCTCGGGACTAGTACTCGGCAATGAGCAGTTCTTC CASSSGLVLGNEQFF
NA TRBJ1-3 TRBV7-9 TRBD1 TGTGCCAGCAGCTTAGGGACAGGGGGTACCTCTGGAAACACCATATATTTT CASSLGTGGTSGNTIYF
NA TRBJ2-7 TRBV5-6 NA TGTGCCAGCAGCTTGGGAGGGAGCGTCGAGCAGTACTTC CASSLGGSVEQYF
NA TRBJ2-7 TRBV27 NA TGTGCCAGCAGTCATCAGGGTTCCTACGAGCAGTACTTC CASSHQGSYEQYF
NA TRBJ1-6 TRBV27 TRBD1 TGTGCCAGCAGTTTATCGACAGGGGCTAATTCACCCCTCCACTTT CASSLSTGANSPLHF